These 3 T cell receptor beta chains came from one sample sequenced in a study of brain T cells in children with intractable seizures. Here immunoSEQ multiplex PCR was the method, and the copy in TCRdb shows in-frame clones only, minus some. Among 60,000 to 85,000 clones listed, around 93% were seen once. The sequencing here drew on peripheral blood, taken at surgery. Receptors originate from a boy less than two years old with tuberous sclerosis and intractable seizures.

The V call is TRBV6-1, the J call TRBJ2-7, with D possibly matching TRBD1 (6 bases). This CDR3 has 12 amino acids. Germline values: CDR1 MNHNS, CDR2 SASEGT. V shed 2 bases and J shed 7 bases, with 9 bases lying between them. This chain's CDR3 is CASSEQGSEQYF. CDR3 sequence (DNA): TGTGCCAGCAGTGAACAGGGGTCAGAGCAGTACTTC.

As to this clone: Other DNA variants within this sample encode the same CDR3. The genes are TRBV5-4 and TRBJ2-5; D unclear. Deletions cut 0 bases from V and 1 base from J, with 4 bases between. Germline loops: CDR1 SGHNT, CDR2 YYREEE (reference sequence). The CDR3 covers 13 residues. CDR3 region: CASSLGAQETQYF. The CDR3 bases are TGTGCCAGCAGCTTGGGGGCCCAAGAGACCCAGTACTTC.

The chain has TRBV5-1 and TRBJ1-2; D perhaps matches TRBD1 (6 bases). V was shortened by 4 bases and J by 0 bases, with 13 bases between the two germline ends. CDR1 SGHRS and CDR2 YFSETQ come from the germline V gene. The CDR3 totals 15 residues. The CDR3 spells CASSDIRGTNYGYTF. The CDR3 nucleotides are TGCGCCAGCAGCGACATTAGGGGGACTAACTATGGCTACACCTTC.